The next 24 T cell receptor beta chains were all read from a single sample in a study of technical replicates of blood from a handful of donors. Some clones are missing from TCRdb's copy, which holds only in-frame ones; the method was immunoSEQ multiplex PCR. The profile covers some 96,000 clones, with around 95% appearing a single time and 0.22% taken by the ten largest. Material for sequencing was T cells isolated from PBMCs. The receptors come from a human donor in good health.

The V gene is TRBV7-9, the J gene TRBJ1-4; D uncertain. Germline values: CDR1 SEHNR, CDR2 FQNEAQ (reference sequence). The length of the CDR3 is 17 residues. V lost 5 bases and J 0 bases, leaving 16 bases between the germline ends. CDR3 residues: CASSPLGVLATNEKLFF. In nucleotides, the CDR3 is TGTGCCAGCAGCCCCCTCGGGGTCCTTGCAACTAATGAAAAACTGTTTTTT. The entire variable domain, with the rest obtained from reference TRBV7-9 and TRBJ1-4, is as follows: DTGVSQNPRHKITKRGQNVTFRCDPISEHNRLYWYRQTLGQGPEFLTYFQNEAQLEKSRLLSDRFSAERPKGSFSTLEIQRTEQGDSAMYLCASSPLGVLATNEKLFFGSGTQLSVL.

J is TRBJ2-5 and V is TRBV2, with a weak D call TRBD1 (5 bases). Trimming pared 7 bases from V and 5 bases from J, leaving 14 bases between. Looked up from germline, CDR1 is SNHLY and CDR2 is FYNNEI. The CDR3 totals 13 residues. In DNA form, the CDR3 reads TGTGCCAGCAACGTTAGGGGTGGGGAGACCCAGTACTTC. Residues: CASNVRGGETQYF.

The chain uses TRBV6-1 and TRBJ2-7, with a possible D match to TRBD1 (6 bases). Germline V gene sequence: CDR1 MNHNS, CDR2 SASEGT. Trimming shortened V by 2 bases and J by 0 bases, and 11 bases separated the two germline ends. The CDR3 is made up of 15 amino acids. CDR3 loop: CASSEQPGDSYEQYF. The DNA for the CDR3 is TGTGCCAGCAGTGAACAGCCAGGGGACTCCTACGAGCAGTACTTC.

The J gene is TRBJ2-7, the V gene TRBV28; 8 bases are a match to TRBD2. The CDR3 has 14 amino acids. V shed 5 bases and J 0 bases; nucleotides not matched to a gene: 3. Germline CDR1 and CDR2: MDHEN and SYDVKM. The CDR3 sequence: CASSRLANSYEQYF. The CDR3 DNA reads as TGTGCCAGCAGTCGACTAGCGAACTCCTACGAGCAGTACTTC.

As for this clone: Sequence at one end of the junction differs from germline and may be a read error. The rearrangement links TRBV4-2 to TRBJ1-2; possibly TRBD1 for D (5 bases). The CDR3 is made up of 15 amino acids. In germline, CDR1 is LGHNA, CDR2 YNFKEQ. In DNA, the CDR3 is TGTGCCAGCAGTCAAGGTTCGGGGGTTCACTATGGCTACACCTTC. Translated: CASSQGSGVHYGYTF.

The rearrangement uses TRBV27 and TRBJ1-1; TRBD1 might be the D (5 bases). CDR1 is MNHEY, CDR2 SMNVEV, per germline (reference sequence). The V end lost 4 bases, the J end lost 8 bases, and 14 bases lay between the germline ends. This CDR3 is 13 amino acids long. This chain's CDR3 is CASSSLQESEAFF. The CDR3 DNA follows: TGTGCCAGCAGTTCACTACAGGAGTCAGAAGCTTTCTTT.

This clone appeared a few times. CDR3 coding DNA: TGTGCCAGCAGCTTAAACCTAGCGGGGCAAGAGACCCAGTACTTC. Protein: CASSLNLAGQETQYF. The V gene is TRBV7-9, the J gene TRBJ2-5; 9 nucleotides agree with TRBD2. There are 15 residues in the CDR3. V dropped 2 bases and J dropped 2; count of bases not matched to a gene: 3. Per the germline V gene, CDR1 is SEHNR and CDR2 is FQNEAQ (reference sequence). Full variable domain (remainder filled in from reference TRBV7-9 and TRBJ2-5): DTGVSQNPRHKITKRGQNVTFRCDPISEHNRLYWYRQTLGQGPEFLTYFQNEAQLEKSRLLSDRFSAERPKGSFSTLEIQRTEQGDSAMYLCASSLNLAGQETQYFGPGTRLLVL.

In nucleotides, the CDR3 is TGTGCCTGGAGTAACTTCGAAAAACTGTTTTTT. This sequence encodes CAWSNFEKLFF. The chain recombines TRBV30 with TRBJ1-4; D unclear. The V end was cut by 2 bases, the J end by 8 bases, with 6 bases between. This CDR3 has 11 residues. Looked up from germline, CDR1 is GTSNPN and CDR2 is SVGIG (reference sequence).

The rearrangement links TRBV2 to TRBJ2-7; 8 bases map to TRBD1. Germline assignment: CDR1 SNHLY and CDR2 FYNNEI. The CDR3 spans 14 residues. V trimming: 7 bases; J trimming: 3 bases; junction bases outside the gene matches: 8. CDR3 bases: TGTGCCAGCAACCAACAGGGGGTAGACTACGAGCAGTACTTC. Translated, it gives CASNQQGVDYEQYF. The full variable domain, rest sourced from reference TRBV2 and TRBJ2-7, is EPEVTQTPSHQVTQMGQEVILRCVPISNHLYFYWYRQILGQKVEFLVSFYNNEISEKSEIFDDQFSVERPDGSNFTLKIRSTKLEDSAMYFCASNQQGVDYEQYFGPGTRLTVT.

The chain joins TRBV4-1 to TRBJ2-7; D is uncertain. CDR3 length: 12 residues. Germline CDR1 and CDR2: MGHRA and YSYEKL. Trimming shortened V by 0 bases and J by 5 bases, and 5 bases separated the two germline ends. The CDR3 protein is CASSQEGDEQYF. For the CDR3, the DNA is TGCGCCAGCAGCCAAGAGGGCGACGAGCAGTACTTC.

The rearrangement joins TRBV28 to TRBJ2-5; 7 bases fit TRBD2. The germline V gene encodes CDR1 MDHEN and CDR2 SYDVKM. Losses at the gene ends were 6 bases for V and 5 bases for J; bases not matched to a gene: 3. CDR3 length: 12 residues. The CDR3 loop is CASRGGRETQYF. The CDR3 DNA reads as TGTGCCAGCAGGGGGGGGAGGGAGACCCAGTACTTC.

This clone was counted a single time. At one end, the junction sequence differs from germline, possibly due to a read error. This chain uses TRBV5-5 with TRBJ2-5; possibly TRBD2 for D (6 bases). CDR3 length: 15 residues. Germline-derived CDR1 and CDR2 are SGHKS and YYEKEE (reference sequence). The CDR3: CASSPGAGGGESQYF. For the CDR3, the DNA is TGTGCCAGCAGCCCGGGAGCCGGTGGTGGCGAGAGCCAGTACTTC.

This clone was picked up a small number of times. The chain carries TRBV30 and TRBJ1-1, with 9 bases lining up with TRBD1. CDR1 GTSNPN and CDR2 SVGIG come from the germline V gene (reference sequence). V shed 8 bases, J shed 7 bases, and the junction held 14 bases outside the gene matches. There are 14 residues in the CDR3. CDR3 amino acids: CASHQGTGIFEAFF. CDR3 DNA sequence: TGTGCCAGCCACCAAGGGACAGGGATTTTTGAAGCTTTCTTT.

In this sample, this clone turned up a few times. The chain carries TRBV10-3 and TRBJ1-1, with 7 bases fitting TRBD1. The V gene's germline CDR1 is ENHRY and CDR2 SYGVKD. J gave up 5 bases and V 6 bases, and 9 bases lay outside the gene matches. This CDR3 comprises 14 residues. CDR3 bases: TGTGCCATCAGCGCTGTACAGGGGAGGACTGAAGCTTTCTTT. Amino acids: CAISAVQGRTEAFF.

This chain uses TRBV9 with TRBJ2-2; D perhaps matches TRBD1 (6 bases). Trimming cost V 3 bases and J 2 bases, with 14 bases left between them. The CDR3 is 16 residues long. Per germline, CDR1 SGDLS and CDR2 YYNGEE. The CDR3 coding sequence is TGTGCCAGCAGCGACGGGACACCCAGCAACACCGGGGAGCTGTTTTTT. It is translated as CASSDGTPSNTGELFF.

The rearrangement links TRBV5-4 to TRBJ2-5, with a tentative D call TRBD1 (5 bases). Germline CDR1 SGHNT, CDR2 YYREEE (reference sequence). Trimming cost V 3 bases and J 4 bases, with 13 bases left between them. There are 14 residues in the CDR3. CDR3 residues: CASSSIGDLETQYF. The CDR3 DNA reads TGTGCCAGCAGCTCCATAGGGGATTTAGAGACCCAGTACTTC.

The chain links TRBV27 to TRBJ2-3; D is perhaps TRBD2 (7 bases). The CDR3 has 14 amino acids. The ends were cut back, 6 bases at V and 4 bases at J, with 14 bases in the middle. CDR1 MNHEY and CDR2 SMNVEV come from the germline V gene (reference sequence). The CDR3 loop is CASRGWEGADTQYF. CDR3 DNA: TGTGCCAGCAGAGGGTGGGAGGGGGCAGATACGCAGTATTTT.

J is TRBJ2-3 and V is TRBV6-5, with a possible D match to TRBD1 (6 bases). This CDR3 is 15 amino acids long. CDR1 MNHEY and CDR2 SVGAGI come from the germline V gene. V was trimmed by 0 bases and J by 5 bases, leaving 12 bases between them. The chain's CDR3 is CASSYSGRGVDTQYF. The CDR3, as DNA: TGTGCCAGCAGTTACTCGGGCAGGGGCGTAGATACGCAGTATTTT.

This chain joins TRBV5-6 and TRBJ1-6; D possibly corresponds to TRBD1 (5 bases). Germline V gene sequence: CDR1 SGHDT, CDR2 YYEEEE. V was trimmed by 2 bases and J by 4 bases, leaving 13 bases between them. This CDR3 spans 16 amino acids. CDR3 loop: CASSLAGLSYNSPLHF. The CDR3 DNA is TGTGCCAGCAGCTTAGCGGGGCTTTCGTATAATTCACCCCTCCACTTT.

This clone turned up a few times. The genes are TRBV7-9 and TRBJ1-1, with D possibly TRBD1 on 5 matching bases. In germline, CDR1 is SEHNR, CDR2 FQNEAQ (reference sequence). V was trimmed by 3 bases and J by 0 bases, leaving 14 bases between them. The CDR3 is 16 residues long. The CDR3 sequence: CASSFDRTLMNTEAFF. The CDR3 region has the DNA TGTGCCAGCAGCTTCGACAGAACCCTCATGAACACTGAAGCTTTCTTT.

The J gene is TRBJ1-3, the V gene TRBV5-1; D gene ambiguous. The V gene's germline CDR1 is SGHRS and CDR2 YFSETQ. The CDR3 loop spans 16 amino acids. Trimming took off 0 bases at V and 2 bases at J, with 12 bases between the two ends. CDR3 sequence: CASSLAGSVTGNTIYF. Here the CDR3 DNA reads TGCGCCAGCAGCTTGGCCGGCAGCGTGACTGGAAACACCATATATTTT.

This clone was seen just once. This chain joins TRBV7-9 and TRBJ2-7; D is perhaps TRBD1 (5 bases). V lost 4 bases to trimming and J lost 7 bases, with 17 bases between them. CDR1 is SEHNR and CDR2 is FQNEAQ in the germline V gene (reference sequence). The CDR3 loop spans 14 amino acids. Here the CDR3 reads CASSSAQGIGEQYF. CDR3 nucleotides: TGTGCCAGCAGCTCCGCTCAGGGAATTGGGGAGCAGTACTTC.

The chain couples TRBV5-1 to TRBJ2-2; TRBD1 aligns across 10 bases. Germline V gene lookup returns CDR1 SGHRS and CDR2 YFSETQ. V dropped 0 bases and J dropped 3; count of bases not matched to a gene: 2. This CDR3 has 16 amino acids. The CDR3 spells CASSLVGTGDTGELFF. The CDR3 DNA is TGCGCCAGCAGCTTGGTCGGGACAGGGGACACCGGGGAGCTGTTTTTT. Complete variable domain (other parts from reference TRBV5-1 and TRBJ2-2): KAGVTQTPRYLIKTRGQQVTLSCSPISGHRSVSWYQQTPGQGLQFLFEYFSETQRNKGNFPGRFSGRQFSNSRSEMNVSTLELGDSALYLCASSLVGTGDTGELFFGEGSRLTVL.

The V call is TRBV27, the J call TRBJ2-2, with D possibly matching TRBD1 (6 bases). The CDR3 contains 18 residues. Per germline, CDR1 MNHEY and CDR2 SMNVEV (reference sequence). Trimming shortened V by 5 bases and J by 6 bases, and 25 bases separated the two germline ends. CDR3 sequence: CASSPLFPDRLMAGELFF. CDR3 in DNA: TGTGCCAGCAGTCCCCTTTTCCCCGACAGGTTAATGGCCGGGGAGCTGTTTTTT.